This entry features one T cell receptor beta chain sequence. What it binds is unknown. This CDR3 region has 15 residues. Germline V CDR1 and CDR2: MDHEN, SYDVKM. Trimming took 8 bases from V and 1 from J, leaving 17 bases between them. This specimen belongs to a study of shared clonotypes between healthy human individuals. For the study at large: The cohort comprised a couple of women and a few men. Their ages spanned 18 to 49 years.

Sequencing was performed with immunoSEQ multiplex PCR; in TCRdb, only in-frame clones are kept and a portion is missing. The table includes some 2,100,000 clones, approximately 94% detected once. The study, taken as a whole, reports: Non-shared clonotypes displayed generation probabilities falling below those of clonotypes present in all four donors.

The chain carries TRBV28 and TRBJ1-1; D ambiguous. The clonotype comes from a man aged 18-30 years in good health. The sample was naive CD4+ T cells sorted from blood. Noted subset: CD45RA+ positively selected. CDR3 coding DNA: TGTGCCAGCCACAGAGGGCGGGAGGGGAACACTGAAGCTTTCTTT. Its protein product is CASHRGREGNTEAFF.